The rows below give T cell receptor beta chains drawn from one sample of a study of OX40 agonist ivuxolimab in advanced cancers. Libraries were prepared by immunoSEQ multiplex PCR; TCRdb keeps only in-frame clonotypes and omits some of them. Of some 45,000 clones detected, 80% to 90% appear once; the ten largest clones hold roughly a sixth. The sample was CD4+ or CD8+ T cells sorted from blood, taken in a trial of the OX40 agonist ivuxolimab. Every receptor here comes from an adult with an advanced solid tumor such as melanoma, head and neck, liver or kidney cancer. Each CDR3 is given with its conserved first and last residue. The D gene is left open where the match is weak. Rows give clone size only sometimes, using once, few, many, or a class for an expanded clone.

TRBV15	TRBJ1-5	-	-	CATSASRSSNQPQHF	TGTGCCACCAGCGCATCCAGATCTAGCAATCAGCCCCAGCATTTT
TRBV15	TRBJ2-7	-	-	CATSRAVNPYEQYF	TGTGCCACCAGCAGAGCGGTCAATCCCTACGAGCAGTACTTC
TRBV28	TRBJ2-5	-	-	CASSLRSVLYQETQYF	TGTGCCAGCAGTTTAAGGAGCGTCCTGTACCAAGAGACCCAGTACTTC
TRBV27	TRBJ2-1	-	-	CASSSQGASLGDEQFF	TGTGCCAGCAGTTCCCAGGGTGCTAGCCTGGGCGATGAGCAGTTCTTC
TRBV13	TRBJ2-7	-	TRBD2	CASSPTGLAGYEQHF	TGTGCCAGCAGCCCTACGGGACTAGCGGGTTACGAGCAGCACTTC
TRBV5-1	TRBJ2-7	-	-	CASSLEGVGYEQYF	TGCGCCAGCAGCTTGGAAGGGGTCGGATACGAGCAGTACTTC
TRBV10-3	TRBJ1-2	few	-	CAISAPRDGYGYTF	TGTGCCATCAGTGCCCCGAGAGATGGCTATGGCTACACCTTC
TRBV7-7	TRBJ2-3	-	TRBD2	CASSLGDGGADTQYF	TGTGCCAGCAGCTTAGGGGACGGGGGGGCAGATACGCAGTATTTT
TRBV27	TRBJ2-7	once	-	CASSSTSSYEQYF	TGTGCCAGCAGCTCGACTAGCTCCTACGAGCAGTACTTC
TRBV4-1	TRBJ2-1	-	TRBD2	CASRGRTSGNHEQFF	TGCGCCAGCAGGGGGAGGACTAGCGGGAATCATGAGCAGTTCTTC
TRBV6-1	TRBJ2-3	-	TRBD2	CASTAGGDTDTQYF	TGTGCCAGCACGGCGGGGGGGGACACAGATACGCAGTATTTT
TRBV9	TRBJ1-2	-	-	CASSGATGYNYGYTF	TGTGCCAGCAGCGGGGCGACAGGTTATAACTATGGCTACACCTTC
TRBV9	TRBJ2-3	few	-	CASSSGRSTSTDTQYF	TGTGCCAGCAGTTCTGGACGGTCGACTAGCACAGATACGCAGTATTTT
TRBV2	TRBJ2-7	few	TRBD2	CAAKGLAGGEQYF	TGTGCCGCCAAGGGACTAGCGGGAGGCGAGCAGTACTTC
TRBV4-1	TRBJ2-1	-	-	CASSNQPANEQFF	TGCGCCAGCAGCAACCAGCCGGCCAATGAGCAGTTCTTC
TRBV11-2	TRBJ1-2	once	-	CASSPNTANYGYTF	TGTGCCAGCAGCCCAAACACCGCTAACTATGGCTACACCTTC
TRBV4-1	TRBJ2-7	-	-	CASSRSDTGNEQYF	TGCGCCAGCAGCCGATCTGACACAGGGAACGAGCAGTACTTC
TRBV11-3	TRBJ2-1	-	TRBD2	CASSRRRGATYNEQFF	TGTGCCAGCAGCCGCAGGCGGGGGGCCACCTACAATGAGCAGTTCTTC
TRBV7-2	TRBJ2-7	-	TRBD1	CASSARQGVYEQYF	TGTGCCAGCAGTGCTAGACAGGGGGTTTACGAGCAGTACTTC
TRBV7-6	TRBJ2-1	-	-	CASSLAGLPISSYNEQFF	TGTGCCAGCAGCTTAGCTGGACTGCCTATAAGCTCCTACAATGAGCAGTTCTTC
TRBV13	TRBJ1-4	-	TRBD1	CASSLGPDRRNEKLFF	TGTGCCAGCAGCTTAGGCCCGGACAGGCGGAATGAAAAACTGTTTTTT
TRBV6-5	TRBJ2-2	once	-	CASSYLGTGELFF	TGTGCCAGCAGTTACCTGGGCACCGGGGAGCTGTTTTTT
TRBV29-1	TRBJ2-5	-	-	CSVAGGGETQYF	TGCAGCGTGGCCGGGGGAGGAGAGACCCAGTACTTC
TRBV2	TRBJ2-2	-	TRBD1	CASSRDRGLGELFF	TGTGCCAGCAGCCGGGACAGGGGGCTGGGGGAGCTGTTTTTT
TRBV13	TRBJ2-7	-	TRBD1	CASSLGLGTGDYEQYF	TGTGCCAGCAGCTTAGGCCTGGGGACAGGGGACTACGAGCAGTACTTC
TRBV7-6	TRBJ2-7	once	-	CASSPTVLQGYEQYF	TGTGCCAGCAGCCCCACCGTCCTGCAGGGCTACGAGCAGTACTTC